These 15 T cell receptor beta chains share one sample of origin, sequenced in a study of CD8 T cells in Susac syndrome. It was with random hexamers that roughly 0.5 to 1 ug RNA was reverse transcribed. TCRdb passed the immunoSEQ multiplex PCR reads through MiXCR, listing each CDR3 protein once. The top ten clones hold about 0.1% of a sample with around 230,000 distinct CDR3 sequences, approximately 95% of them seen once. Material: CD4+ T cells from PBMCs. The receptors come from a human donor with Susac syndrome.

This clonotype was seen just once. The CDR3 protein is CSVDRSGQGGYEQYF. Written as DNA, the CDR3 is TGCAGCGTTGACCGTTCGGGACAGGGAGGGTACGAGCAGTACTTC. This chain links TRBV29-1 with TRBJ2-7; TRBD1 matches 9 bases. Germline V gene data show CDR1 as SQVTM and CDR2 as ANQGSEA. This CDR3 has 15 residues. V lost 3 bases, J lost 4 bases, and 10 bases stayed unmatched.

V is TRBV19 and J is TRBJ2-5; TRBD1 might be the D (6 bases). The CDR3 is made up of 14 amino acids. V was clipped by 4 bases and J by 1 base, with 10 bases between them. Germline CDR1 LNHDA, CDR2 SQIVND (reference sequence). Here the CDR3 reads CASSNRQAQETQYF. The CDR3 nucleotides read TGTGCCAGTAGTAATCGACAGGCCCAAGAGACCCAGTACTTC.

This sequence joins TRBV20-1 and TRBJ2-1; tentative D call: TRBD1 (6 bases). Germline CDR1 and CDR2: DFQATT and SNEGSKA (reference sequence). There are 17 residues in the CDR3. The V and J ends lost 6 bases and 0 bases respectively, with 21 bases between them. CDR3 region: CSARDKTLLSSYNEQFF. In nucleotides, the CDR3 is TGCAGTGCGAGGGACAAAACACTTCTGAGCTCCTACAATGAGCAGTTCTTC.

The table lists this clonotype with a count of one. The chain uses TRBV20-1 and TRBJ1-1, with D unclear. This CDR3 spans 12 amino acids. V was pared by 3 bases and J by 3 bases, with 8 bases between. Germline CDR1 DFQATT, CDR2 SNEGSKA (reference sequence). The CDR3 DNA follows: TGCAGTGCTAGTCGGCCGGACACTGAAGCTTTCTTT. Its translation is CSASRPDTEAFF.

V gene TRBV29-1 combines with J gene TRBJ2-1; 11 bases map to TRBD1. J gave up 8 bases and V 6 bases, and 12 bases lay outside the gene matches. Germline V gene lookup returns CDR1 SQVTM and CDR2 ANQGSEA. CDR3 length: 15 residues. CDR3 protein: CSVRTGGGRSHEQFF. The CDR3 bases are TGCAGCGTCCGGACAGGGGGCGGAAGGAGTCATGAGCAGTTCTTC.

V usage is TRBV20-1 and J usage is TRBJ1-5; D gene ambiguous. The CDR3 is made up of 12 amino acids. Looked up from germline, CDR1 is DFQATT and CDR2 is SNEGSKA (reference sequence). Trimming shortened V by 7 bases and J by 2 bases, and 9 bases separated the two germline ends. The CDR3 DNA is TGCAGTGTTACAACTGGCAATCAGCCCCAGCATTTT. It yields the protein CSVTTGNQPQHF.

The chain employs TRBV29-1 and TRBJ1-4; TRBD1 might be the D (6 bases). CDR1 is SQVTM and CDR2 is ANQGSEA in the germline V gene. The V end was cut by 4 bases, the J end by 7 bases, with 19 bases between. This CDR3 contains 15 residues. DNA for the CDR3: TGCAGCGTTGGCCATACCGGGACAAGACTTGAAAAACTGTTTTTT. It codes for CSVGHTGTRLEKLFF.

The CDR3 here is CSASRLPRDYGYTF. DNA of the CDR3: TGCAGTGCTAGCCGTCTTCCCAGGGACTATGGCTACACCTTC. J is TRBJ1-2 and V is TRBV20-1; a weak D match, TRBD1 (5 bases). Germline CDR1 is DFQATT and CDR2 is SNEGSKA (reference sequence). The CDR3 totals 14 residues. Trimming pared 3 bases from V and 3 bases from J, leaving 14 bases between.

This rearrangement joins TRBV5-6 to TRBJ2-7; 7 bases align to TRBD1. Germline CDR1 and CDR2: SGHDT and YYEEEE. V lost 3 bases and J lost 4; bases outside the gene matches: 13. CDR3 size: 16 residues. CDR3 region: CASSSTWDSSRYEQYF. CDR3 nucleotides: TGTGCCAGCAGCTCAACTTGGGACAGCTCTCGATACGAGCAGTACTTC.

The chain is built from TRBV29-1 and TRBJ2-2; a possible D gene is TRBD1 (5 bases). V lost 1 base and J lost 6, with 18 bases in between. The CDR3 spans 16 residues. Per germline, CDR1 SQVTM and CDR2 ANQGSEA. CDR3 DNA sequence: TGCAGCGTTGAAGTTGGGGCAGGGATAAGCGCCGGGGAGCTGTTTTTT. It codes for CSVEVGAGISAGELFF.

This chain connects TRBV2 to TRBJ1-1; D not certain. There are 13 residues in the CDR3. Per germline, CDR1 SNHLY and CDR2 FYNNEI. V was clipped by 4 bases and J by 1 base, with 7 bases between them. The CDR3 is CASSGRGNTEAFF. The CDR3 nucleotides read TGTGCCAGCAGTGGCCGGGGGAACACTGAAGCTTTCTTT.

The V and J genes are TRBV30 and TRBJ1-1; D unclear. CDR1 GTSNPN and CDR2 SVGIG come from the germline V gene (reference sequence). The CDR3 has 12 residues. V shed 2 bases and J shed 1 base, with 5 bases lying between them. CDR3 nucleotides: TGTGCCTGGAGTTCGGCGAACACTGAAGCTTTCTTT. Its translation is CAWSSANTEAFF.

The rearrangement uses TRBV24-1 and TRBJ2-1; 13 bases line up with TRBD2. Germline V gene sequence: CDR1 KGHDR, CDR2 SFDVKD. The CDR3 runs 16 residues. V lost 2 bases to trimming and J lost 7 bases; unmatched junction nucleotides: 4. The CDR3 DNA follows: TGTGCCACCAGTGATTGGACTAGCGGGAGAGCGAATGAGCAGTTCTTC. Its protein is CATSDWTSGRANEQFF.

This clonotype has more than one count but fewer than ten. This chain joins TRBV6-1 and TRBJ2-7; D is unclear. CDR1 and CDR2 from the germline V gene are MNHNS and SASEGT. The V gene lost 8 bases and the J gene lost 3 bases, with 8 bases spanning the gap. The CDR3 runs to 11 residues. CDR3 residues: CASGLSYEQYF. The DNA of the CDR3 is TGTGCCAGCGGATTGAGCTACGAGCAGTACTTC.

The gene calls are TRBV7-2 and TRBJ2-1; 10 bases fit TRBD1. In germline, CDR1 is SGHTA, CDR2 FQGNSA. V lost 5 bases, J lost 6 bases, and 7 bases stayed unmatched. CDR3 length: 15 residues. CDR3 region: CASSGDRGRGNEQFF. In DNA, the CDR3 is TGTGCCAGCAGCGGCGACAGGGGGCGGGGCAATGAGCAGTTCTTC.